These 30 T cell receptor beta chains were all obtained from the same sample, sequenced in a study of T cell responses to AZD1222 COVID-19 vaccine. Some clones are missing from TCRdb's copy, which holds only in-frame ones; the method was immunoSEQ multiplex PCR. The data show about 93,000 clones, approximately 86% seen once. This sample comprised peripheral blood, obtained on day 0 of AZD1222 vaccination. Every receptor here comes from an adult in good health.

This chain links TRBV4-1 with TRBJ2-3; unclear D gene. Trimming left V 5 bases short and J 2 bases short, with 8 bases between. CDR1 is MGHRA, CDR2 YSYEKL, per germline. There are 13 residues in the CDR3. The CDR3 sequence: CASSFANTDTQYF. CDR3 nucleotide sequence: TGCGCCAGCAGCTTTGCGAACACAGATACGCAGTATTTT.

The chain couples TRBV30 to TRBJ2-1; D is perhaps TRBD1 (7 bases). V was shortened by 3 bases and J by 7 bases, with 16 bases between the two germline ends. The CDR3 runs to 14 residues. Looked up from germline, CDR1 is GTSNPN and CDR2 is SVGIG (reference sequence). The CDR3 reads CAWSDQGGNNEQFF. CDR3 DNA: TGTGCCTGGAGCGATCAGGGGGGTAATAATGAGCAGTTCTTC.

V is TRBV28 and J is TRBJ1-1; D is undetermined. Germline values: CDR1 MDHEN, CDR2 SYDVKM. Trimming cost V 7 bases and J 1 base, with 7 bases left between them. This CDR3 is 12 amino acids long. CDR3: CASIGRNTEAFF. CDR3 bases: TGTGCCAGCATTGGTCGGAACACTGAAGCTTTCTTT.

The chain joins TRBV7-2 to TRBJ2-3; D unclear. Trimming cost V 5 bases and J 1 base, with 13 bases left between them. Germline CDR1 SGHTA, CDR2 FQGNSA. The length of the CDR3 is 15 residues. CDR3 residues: CASSTKASGTDTQYF. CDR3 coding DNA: TGTGCCAGCAGCACTAAGGCCTCTGGCACAGATACGCAGTATTTT.

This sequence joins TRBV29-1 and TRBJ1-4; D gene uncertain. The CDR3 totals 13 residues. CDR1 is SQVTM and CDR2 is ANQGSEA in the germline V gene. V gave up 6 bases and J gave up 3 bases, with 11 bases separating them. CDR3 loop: CSVAQTPNEKLFF. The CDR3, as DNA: TGCAGCGTCGCACAGACACCTAATGAAAAACTGTTTTTT.

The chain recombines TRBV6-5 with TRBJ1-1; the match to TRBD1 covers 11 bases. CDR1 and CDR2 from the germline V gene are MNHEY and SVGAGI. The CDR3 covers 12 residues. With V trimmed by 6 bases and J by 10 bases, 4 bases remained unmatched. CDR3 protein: CASRGQGARAFF. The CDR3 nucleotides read TGTGCCAGCAGAGGACAGGGGGCACGAGCTTTCTTT.

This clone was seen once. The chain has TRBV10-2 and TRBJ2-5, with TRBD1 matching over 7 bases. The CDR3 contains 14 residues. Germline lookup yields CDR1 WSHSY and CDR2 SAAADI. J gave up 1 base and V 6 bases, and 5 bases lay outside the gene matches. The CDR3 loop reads CASSGQATQETQYF. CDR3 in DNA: TGCGCCAGCAGCGGACAGGCCACCCAAGAGACCCAGTACTTC.

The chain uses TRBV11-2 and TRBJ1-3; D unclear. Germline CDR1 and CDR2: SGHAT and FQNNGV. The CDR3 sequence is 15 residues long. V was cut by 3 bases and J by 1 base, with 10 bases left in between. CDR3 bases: TGTGCCAGCAGCTTTCAAGGGAAATCTGGAAACACCATATATTTT. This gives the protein CASSFQGKSGNTIYF. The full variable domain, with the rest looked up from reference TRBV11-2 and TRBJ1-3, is EAGVAQSPRYKIIEKRQSVAFWCNPISGHATLYWYQQILGQGPKLLIQFQNNGVVDDSQLPKDRFSAERLKGVDSTLKIQPAKLEDSAVYLCASSFQGKSGNTIYFGEGSWLTVV.

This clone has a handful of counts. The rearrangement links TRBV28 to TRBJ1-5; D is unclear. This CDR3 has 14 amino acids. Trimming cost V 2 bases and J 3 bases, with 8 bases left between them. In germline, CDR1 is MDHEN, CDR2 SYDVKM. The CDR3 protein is CASSLRGPNQPQHF. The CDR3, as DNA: TGTGCCAGCAGTTTAAGAGGCCCCAATCAGCCCCAGCATTTT.

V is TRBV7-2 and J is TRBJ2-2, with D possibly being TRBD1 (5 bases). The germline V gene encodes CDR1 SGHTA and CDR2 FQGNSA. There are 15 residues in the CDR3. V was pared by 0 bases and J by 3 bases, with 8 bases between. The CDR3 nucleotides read TGTGCCAGCAGCTTAGCGCTGGGGCACACCGGGGAGCTGTTTTTT. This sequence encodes CASSLALGHTGELFF.

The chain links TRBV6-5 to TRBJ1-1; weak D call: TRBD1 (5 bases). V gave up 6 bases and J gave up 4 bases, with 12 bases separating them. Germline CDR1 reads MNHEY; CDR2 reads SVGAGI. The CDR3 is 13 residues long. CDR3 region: CASRGGFGTEAFF. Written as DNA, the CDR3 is TGTGCCAGCAGGGGGGGGTTCGGCACTGAAGCTTTCTTT.

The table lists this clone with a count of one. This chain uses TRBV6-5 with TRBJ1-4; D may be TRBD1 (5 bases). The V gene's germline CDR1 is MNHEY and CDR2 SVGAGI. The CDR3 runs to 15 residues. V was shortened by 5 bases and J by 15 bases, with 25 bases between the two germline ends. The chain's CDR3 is CASSPPGLPEMSVFF. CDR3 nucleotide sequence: TGTGCCAGCAGTCCGCCGGGACTGCCTGAAATGAGCGTGTTTTTT.

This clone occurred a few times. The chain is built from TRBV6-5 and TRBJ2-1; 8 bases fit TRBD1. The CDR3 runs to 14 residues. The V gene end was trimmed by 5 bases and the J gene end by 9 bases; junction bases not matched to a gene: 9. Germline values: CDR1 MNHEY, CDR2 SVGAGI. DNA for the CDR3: TGTGCCAGCAGTCCCGGACAGGGCGGTATTGAGCAGTTCTTC. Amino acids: CASSPGQGGIEQFF.

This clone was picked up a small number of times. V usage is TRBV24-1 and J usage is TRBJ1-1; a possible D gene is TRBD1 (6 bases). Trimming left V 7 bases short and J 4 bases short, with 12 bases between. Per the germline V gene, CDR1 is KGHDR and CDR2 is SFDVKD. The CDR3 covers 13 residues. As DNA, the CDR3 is TGTGCCACCAGGGAAAGAGGGGGCACTGAAGCTTTCTTT. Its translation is CATRERGGTEAFF.

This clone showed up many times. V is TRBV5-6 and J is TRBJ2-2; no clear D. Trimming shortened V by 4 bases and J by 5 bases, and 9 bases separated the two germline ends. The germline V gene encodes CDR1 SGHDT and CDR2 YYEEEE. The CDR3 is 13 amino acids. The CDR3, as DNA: TGTGCCAGCAGCCCTTCATCAACCGGGGAGCTGTTTTTT. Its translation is CASSPSSTGELFF.

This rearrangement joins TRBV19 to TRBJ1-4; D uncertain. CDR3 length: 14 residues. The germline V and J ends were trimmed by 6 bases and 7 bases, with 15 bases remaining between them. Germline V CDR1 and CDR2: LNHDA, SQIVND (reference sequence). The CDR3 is CASSPTVGSEKLFF. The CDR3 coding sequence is TGTGCCAGTAGCCCCACCGTGGGAAGTGAAAAACTGTTTTTT. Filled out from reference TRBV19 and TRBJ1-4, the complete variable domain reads DGGITQSPKYLFRKEGQNVTLSCEQNLNHDAMYWYRQDPGQGLRLIYYSQIVNDFQKGDIAEGYSVSREKKESFPLTVTSAQKNPTAFYLCASSPTVGSEKLFFGSGTQLSVL.

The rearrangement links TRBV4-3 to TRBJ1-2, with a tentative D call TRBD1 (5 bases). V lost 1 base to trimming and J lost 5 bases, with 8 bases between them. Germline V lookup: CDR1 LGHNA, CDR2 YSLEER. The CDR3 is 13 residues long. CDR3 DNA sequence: TGCGCCAGCAGCCAAGGGGGGAATTATGGCTACACCTTC. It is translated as CASSQGGNYGYTF.

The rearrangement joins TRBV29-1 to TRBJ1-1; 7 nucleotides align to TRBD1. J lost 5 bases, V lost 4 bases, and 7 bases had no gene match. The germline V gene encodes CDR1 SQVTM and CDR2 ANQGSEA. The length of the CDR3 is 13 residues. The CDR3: CSVGVGGRTEAFF. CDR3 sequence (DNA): TGCAGCGTTGGTGTAGGGGGCCGAACTGAAGCTTTCTTT. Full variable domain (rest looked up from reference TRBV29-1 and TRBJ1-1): SAVISQKPSRDICQRGTSLTIQCQVDSQVTMMFWYRQQPGQSLTLIATANQGSEATYESGFVIDKFPISRPNLTFSTLTVSNMSPEDSSIYLCSVGVGGRTEAFFGQGTRLTVV.

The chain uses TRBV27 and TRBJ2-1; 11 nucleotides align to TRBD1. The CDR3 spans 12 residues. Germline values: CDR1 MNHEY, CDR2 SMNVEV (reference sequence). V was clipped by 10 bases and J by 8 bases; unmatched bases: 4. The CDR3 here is CATRDRGDEQFF. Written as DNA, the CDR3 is TGTGCCACCCGGGACAGGGGGGATGAGCAGTTCTTC.

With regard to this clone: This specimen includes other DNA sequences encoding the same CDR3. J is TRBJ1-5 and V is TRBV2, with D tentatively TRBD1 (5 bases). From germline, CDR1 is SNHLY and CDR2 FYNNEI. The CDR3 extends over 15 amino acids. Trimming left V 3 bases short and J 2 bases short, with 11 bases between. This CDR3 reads CASSEGGGGNQPQHF. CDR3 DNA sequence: TGTGCCAGCAGTGAGGGGGGTGGCGGCAATCAGCCCCAGCATTTT.

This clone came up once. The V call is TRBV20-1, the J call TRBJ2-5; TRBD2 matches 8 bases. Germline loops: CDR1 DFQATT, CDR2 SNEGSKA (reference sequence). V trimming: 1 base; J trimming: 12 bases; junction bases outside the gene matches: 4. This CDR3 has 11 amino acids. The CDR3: CSARAGGDKYF. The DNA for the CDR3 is TGCAGTGCTAGAGCGGGAGGGGACAAGTACTTC.

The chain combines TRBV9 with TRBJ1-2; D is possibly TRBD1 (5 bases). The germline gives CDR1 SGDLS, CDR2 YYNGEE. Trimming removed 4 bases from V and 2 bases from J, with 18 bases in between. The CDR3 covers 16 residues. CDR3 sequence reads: CASSPRWQGGNYGYTF. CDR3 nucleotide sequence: TGTGCCAGCAGCCCCAGATGGCAGGGTGGGAACTATGGCTACACCTTC.

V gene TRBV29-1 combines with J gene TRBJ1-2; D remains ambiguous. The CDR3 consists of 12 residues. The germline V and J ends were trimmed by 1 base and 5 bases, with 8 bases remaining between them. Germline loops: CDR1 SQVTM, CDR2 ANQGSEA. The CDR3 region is CSVEGSFYGYTF. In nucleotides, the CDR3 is TGCAGCGTTGAAGGTTCATTTTATGGCTACACCTTC.

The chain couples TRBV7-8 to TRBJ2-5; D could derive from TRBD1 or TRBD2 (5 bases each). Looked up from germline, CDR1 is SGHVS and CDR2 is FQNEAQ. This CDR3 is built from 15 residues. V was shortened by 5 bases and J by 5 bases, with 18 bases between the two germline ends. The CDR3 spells CASSRPGHGTETQYF. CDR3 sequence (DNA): TGTGCCAGCAGCCGGCCGGGCCACGGGACGGAGACCCAGTACTTC.

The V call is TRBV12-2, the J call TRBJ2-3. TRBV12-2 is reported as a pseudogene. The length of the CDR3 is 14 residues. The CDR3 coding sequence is TGTGCAAGCTCAGTGGTGGGGGACACAGATACGCAGTATTTT. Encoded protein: CASSVVGDTDTQYF.

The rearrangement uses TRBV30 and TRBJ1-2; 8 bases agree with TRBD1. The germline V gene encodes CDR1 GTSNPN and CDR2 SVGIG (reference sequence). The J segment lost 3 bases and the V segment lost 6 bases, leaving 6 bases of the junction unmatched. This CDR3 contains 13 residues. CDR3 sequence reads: CACPGTGHYGYTF. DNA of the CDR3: TGTGCCTGTCCCGGGACAGGACACTATGGCTACACCTTC.

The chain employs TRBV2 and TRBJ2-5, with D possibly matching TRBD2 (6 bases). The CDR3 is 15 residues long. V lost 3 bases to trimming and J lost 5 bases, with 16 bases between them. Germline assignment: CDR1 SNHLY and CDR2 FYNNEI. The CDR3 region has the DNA TGTGCCAGCAGTGATCCAATAGAGGGGAGGGAGACCCAGTACTTC. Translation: CASSDPIEGRETQYF.

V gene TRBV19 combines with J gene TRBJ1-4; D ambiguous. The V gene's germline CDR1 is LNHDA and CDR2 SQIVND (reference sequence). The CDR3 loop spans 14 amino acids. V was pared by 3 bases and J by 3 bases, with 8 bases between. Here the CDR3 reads CASSIQAPNEKLFF. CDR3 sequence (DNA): TGTGCCAGTAGTATTCAAGCTCCTAATGAAAAACTGTTTTTT. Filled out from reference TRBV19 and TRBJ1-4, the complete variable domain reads DGGITQSPKYLFRKEGQNVTLSCEQNLNHDAMYWYRQDPGQGLRLIYYSQIVNDFQKGDIAEGYSVSREKKESFPLTVTSAQKNPTAFYLCASSIQAPNEKLFFGSGTQLSVL.

The CDR3 is CASSQRLAGPGELFF. The CDR3 DNA sequence: TGTGCCAGCAGCCAAAGACTAGCGGGACCCGGGGAGCTGTTTTTT. This chain connects TRBV3-1 (or the pseudogene TRBV3-2) to TRBJ2-2; 11 nucleotides align to TRBD2. Germline loops: CDR1 LGHDT, CDR2 YNNKEL (reference sequence). Unmatched junction bases numbered 2, after V lost 2 bases and J lost 6 bases. The CDR3 has 15 residues.

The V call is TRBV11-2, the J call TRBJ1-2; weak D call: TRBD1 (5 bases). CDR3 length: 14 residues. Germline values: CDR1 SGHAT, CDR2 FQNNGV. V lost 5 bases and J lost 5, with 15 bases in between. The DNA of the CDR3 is TGTGCCAGCAGCCAAGGGAAAGGGGCTTATGGCTACACCTTC. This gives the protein CASSQGKGAYGYTF.